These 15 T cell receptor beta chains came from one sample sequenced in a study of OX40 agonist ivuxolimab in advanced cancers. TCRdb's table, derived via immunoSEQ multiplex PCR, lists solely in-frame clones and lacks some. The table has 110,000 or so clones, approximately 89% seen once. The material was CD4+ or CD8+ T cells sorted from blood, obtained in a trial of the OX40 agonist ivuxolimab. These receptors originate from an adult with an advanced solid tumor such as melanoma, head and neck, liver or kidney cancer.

CDR3 loop: CASSGSRGQETQYF. CDR3 in DNA: TGTGCCAGCAGTGGAAGCAGGGGCCAGGAGACCCAGTACTTC. The rearrangement links TRBV9 to TRBJ2-5; D perhaps matches TRBD1 (6 bases). The CDR3 has 14 residues. The germline gives CDR1 SGDLS, CDR2 YYNGEE. V lost 5 bases and J lost 5, with 16 bases in between. The whole variable domain, remainder taken from reference TRBV9 and TRBJ2-5, is DSGVTQTPKHLITATGQRVTLRCSPRSGDLSVYWYQQSLDQGLQFLIQYYNGEERAKGNILERFSAQQFPDLHSELNLSSLELGDSALYFCASSGSRGQETQYFGPGTRLLVL.

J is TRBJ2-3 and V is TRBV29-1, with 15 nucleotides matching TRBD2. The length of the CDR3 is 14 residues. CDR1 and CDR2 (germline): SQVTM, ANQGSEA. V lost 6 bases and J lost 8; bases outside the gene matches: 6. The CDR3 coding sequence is TGCAGCGTCGTGGGACTAGCGGGAGGAGGTACGCAGTATTTT. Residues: CSVVGLAGGGTQYF.

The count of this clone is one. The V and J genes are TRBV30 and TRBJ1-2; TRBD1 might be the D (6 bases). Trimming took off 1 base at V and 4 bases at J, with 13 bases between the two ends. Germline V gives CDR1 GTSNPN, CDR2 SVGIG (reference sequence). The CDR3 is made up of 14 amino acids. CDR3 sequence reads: CAWSGRGNFYGYTF. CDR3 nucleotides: TGTGCCTGGAGTGGGAGGGGGAATTTCTATGGCTACACCTTC.

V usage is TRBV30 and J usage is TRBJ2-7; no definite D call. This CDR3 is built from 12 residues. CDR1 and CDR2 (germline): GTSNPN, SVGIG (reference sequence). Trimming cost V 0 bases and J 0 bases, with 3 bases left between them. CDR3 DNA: TGTGCCTGGAGTGTCAGCTCCTACGAGCAGTACTTC. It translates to CAWSVSSYEQYF.

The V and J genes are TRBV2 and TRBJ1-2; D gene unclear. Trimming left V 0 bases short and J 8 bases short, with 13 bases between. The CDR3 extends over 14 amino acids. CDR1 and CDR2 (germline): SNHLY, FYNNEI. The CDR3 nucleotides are TGTGCCAGCAGTGAAGCGACATCCCTAGGCGGCTACACCTTC. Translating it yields CASSEATSLGGYTF.

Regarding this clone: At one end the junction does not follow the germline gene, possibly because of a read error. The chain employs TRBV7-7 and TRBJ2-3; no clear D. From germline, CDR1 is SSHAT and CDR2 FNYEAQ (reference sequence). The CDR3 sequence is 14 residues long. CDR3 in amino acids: CASSPRSSTDTQYF. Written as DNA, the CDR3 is TGTGCTAGCAGCCCTAGGTCTAGCACAGATACGCAGTATTTT.

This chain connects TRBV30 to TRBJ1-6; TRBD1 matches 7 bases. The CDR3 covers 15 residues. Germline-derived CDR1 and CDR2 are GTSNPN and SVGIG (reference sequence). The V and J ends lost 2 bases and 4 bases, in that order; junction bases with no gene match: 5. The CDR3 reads CAWSKDRRYNSPLHF. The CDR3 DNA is TGTGCCTGGAGTAAGGACAGGAGATATAATTCACCCCTCCACTTT.

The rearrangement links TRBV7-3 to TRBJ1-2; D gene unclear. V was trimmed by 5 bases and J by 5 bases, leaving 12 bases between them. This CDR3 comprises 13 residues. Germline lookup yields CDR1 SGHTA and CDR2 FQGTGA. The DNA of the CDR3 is TGTGCCAGCAGCCCCCGCGGAGGGTATGGCTACACCTTC. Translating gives CASSPRGGYGYTF.

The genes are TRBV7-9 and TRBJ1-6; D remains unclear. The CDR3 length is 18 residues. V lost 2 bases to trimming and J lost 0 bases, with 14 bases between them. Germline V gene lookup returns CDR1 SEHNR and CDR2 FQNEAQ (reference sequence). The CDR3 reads CASSLISQMSSYNSPLHF. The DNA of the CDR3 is TGTGCCAGCAGCTTAATTTCCCAGATGAGCTCCTATAATTCACCCCTCCACTTT. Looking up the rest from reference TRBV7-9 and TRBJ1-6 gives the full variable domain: DTGVSQNPRHKITKRGQNVTFRCDPISEHNRLYWYRQTLGQGPEFLTYFQNEAQLEKSRLLSDRFSAERPKGSFSTLEIQRTEQGDSAMYLCASSLISQMSSYNSPLHFGNGTRLTVT.

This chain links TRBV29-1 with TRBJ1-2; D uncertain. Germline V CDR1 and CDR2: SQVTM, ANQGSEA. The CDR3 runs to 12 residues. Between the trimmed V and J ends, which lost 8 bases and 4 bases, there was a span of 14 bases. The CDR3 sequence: CSTVSGSYGYTF. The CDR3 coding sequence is TGCAGCACCGTGTCGGGAAGCTATGGCTACACCTTC.

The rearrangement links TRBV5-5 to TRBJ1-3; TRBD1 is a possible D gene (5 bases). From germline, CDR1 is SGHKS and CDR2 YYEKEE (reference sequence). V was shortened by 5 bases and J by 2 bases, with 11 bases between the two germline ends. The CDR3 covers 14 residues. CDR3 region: CASSNQGTGNTIYF. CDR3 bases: TGTGCCAGCAGTAACCAGGGTACTGGAAACACCATATATTTT.

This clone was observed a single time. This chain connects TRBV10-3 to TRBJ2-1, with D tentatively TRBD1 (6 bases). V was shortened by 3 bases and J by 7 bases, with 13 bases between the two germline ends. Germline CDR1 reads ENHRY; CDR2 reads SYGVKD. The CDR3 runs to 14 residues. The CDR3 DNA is TGTGCCATCAGTGATCGGCAGGGGAATAATGAGCAGTTCTTC. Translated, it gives CAISDRQGNNEQFF.

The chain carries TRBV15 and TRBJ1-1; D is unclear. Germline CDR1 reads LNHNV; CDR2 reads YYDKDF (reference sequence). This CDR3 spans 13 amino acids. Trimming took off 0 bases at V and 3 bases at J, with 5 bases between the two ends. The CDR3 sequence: CATSRDRDTEAFF. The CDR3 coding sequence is TGTGCCACCAGCAGAGATAGAGACACTGAAGCTTTCTTT. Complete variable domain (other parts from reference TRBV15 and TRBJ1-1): DAMVIQNPRYQVTQFGKPVTLSCSQTLNHNVMYWYQQKSSQAPKLLFHYYDKDFNNEADTPDNFQSRRPNTSFCFLDIRSPGLGDTAMYLCATSRDRDTEAFFGQGTRLTVV.

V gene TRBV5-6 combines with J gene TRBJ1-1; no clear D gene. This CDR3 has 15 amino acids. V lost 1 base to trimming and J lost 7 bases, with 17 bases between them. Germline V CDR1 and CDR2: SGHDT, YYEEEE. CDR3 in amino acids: CASSLLSGGINEAFF. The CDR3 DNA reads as TGTGCCAGCAGCTTGCTTTCAGGAGGGATTAATGAAGCTTTCTTT.

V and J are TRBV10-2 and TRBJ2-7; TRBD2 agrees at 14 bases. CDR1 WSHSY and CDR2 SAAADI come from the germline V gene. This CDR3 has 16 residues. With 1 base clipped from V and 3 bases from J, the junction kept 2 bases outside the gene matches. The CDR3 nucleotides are TGCGCCAGCAGTGAGTGGACTAGCGGGGGGATCTACGAGCAGTACTTC. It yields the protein CASSEWTSGGIYEQYF.